The clone carrying this T cell receptor beta chain was recorded at least ten times. The data originate from a study of T-cell reconstitution after alpha-beta-depleted transplantation in children. V was shortened by 3 bases and J by 1 base, with 17 bases between the two germline ends. The CDR3 has 16 amino acids. From germline, CDR1 is SGHRS and CDR2 YFSETQ. For TCRbeta, the library was prepared with unique molecular identifiers. TCRdb itself ran the PCR reads through MiXCR, one entry per CDR3 protein. The sample shows approximately 83,000 distinct CDR3 sequences, 7.5% to 9.5% of them seen only once. This clonotype originated in a human donor who donated a stem cell graft to a child with congenital amegakaryocytic thrombocytopenia. Sequencing was performed on PBMCs from the stem cell graft donor, taken from the stem cell graft. The chain employs TRBV5-1 and TRBJ2-7; D uncertain. The DNA of the CDR3 is TGCGCCAGCAGCTGGGATGGTCACAGATTGTCCTACGAGCAGTACTTC. Protein: CASSWDGHRLSYEQYF. Using reference TRBV5-1 and TRBJ2-7 for the parts outside the CDR3, the full variable domain is KAGVTQTPRYLIKTRGQQVTLSCSPISGHRSVSWYQQTPGQGLQFLFEYFSETQRNKGNFPGRFSGRQFSNSRSEMNVSTLELGDSALYLCASSWDGHRLSYEQYFGPGTRLTVT.